The rows below give T cell receptor beta chains drawn from one sample of a study of beta chain features in type 1 diabetes. Repertoires were generated with immunoSEQ multiplex PCR, while TCRdb's copy carries only in-frame clones and drops some. This table has hundreds of thousands of clones, more than 12% appearing once. Sequencing used naive CD4+ T cells from blood. The source is a man between 18 and 29 years old with type 1 diabetes. Each CDR3 is given with its conserved first and last residue. A D gene is named only where the DNA matches it firmly. Expanded clones get a size class; other rows say once, few or many, or leave the size out.

J	size	D	V	CDR3	DNA
TRBJ2-3	.	.	TRBV18	CASSRDFRPDTQYF	TGTGCCAGCTCACGAGACTTTCGCCCAGATACGCAGTATTTT
TRBJ2-1	few	TRBD2	TRBV12-5	CASGLVSTSGGVNEQFF	TGTGCTAGTGGTTTGGTATCGACTAGCGGGGGGGTCAATGAGCAGTTCTTC
TRBJ2-1	.	.	TRBV9	CASSPEPYNEQFF	TGTGCCAGCAGCCCTGAACCCTACAATGAGCAGTTCTTC
TRBJ2-2	.	.	TRBV27	CASRSGTGELFF	TGTGCCAGCAGATCAGGTACCGGGGAGCTGTTTTTT
TRBJ2-5	.	.	TRBV21-1	CASSFHARGGAEETQYF	TGTGCCAGCAGTTTCCACGCGAGGGGAGGGGCCGAAGAGACCCAGTACTTC
TRBJ1-5	few	.	TRBV7-2	CASSLNRGNQPQHF	TGTGCCAGCAGCTTAAACAGGGGCAATCAGCCCCAGCATTTT
TRBJ2-7	.	.	TRBV5-6	CASSVGVYEQYF	TGTGCCAGCAGCGTTGGAGTCTACGAGCAGTACTTC
TRBJ1-2	.	.	TRBV4-1	CASSQVSQAGDGYTF	TGCGCCAGCAGCCAAGTCAGCCAAGCTGGGGATGGCTACACCTTC
TRBJ2-2	.	.	TRBV7-9	CASSGQGSPGELFF	TGTGCCAGCAGCGGTCAGGGTTCTCCCGGGGAGCTGTTTTTT
TRBJ2-5	few	.	TRBV2	CASSEDGTAYRKTQYF	TGTGCCAGCAGTGAAGATGGGACTGCCTACCGGAAGACCCAGTACTTC
TRBJ2-3	few	.	TRBV6-5	CASSYAGNTQYF	TGTGCCAGCAGTTACGCTGGGAATACGCAGTATTTT
TRBJ2-3	.	TRBD2	TRBV5-1	CASSSLAGGTDTQYF	TGCGCCAGCAGCTCGCTAGCGGGGGGCACAGATACGCAGTATTTT
TRBJ2-1	few	.	TRBV7-2	CASSRQTAEYNEQFF	TGTGCCAGCAGCAGACAGACGGCGGAGTACAATGAGCAGTTCTTC
TRBJ1-3	.	TRBD1	TRBV9	CASSPQPAGTGFGNTIYF	TGTGCCAGCAGCCCTCAACCGGCCGGGACAGGGTTTGGAAACACCATATATTTT
TRBJ1-1	.	TRBD1	TRBV5-1	CASSTDRGPEAFF	TGCGCCAGCAGCACAGACAGGGGCCCTGAAGCTTTCTTT
TRBJ2-2	few	.	TRBV28	CASISSTGELFF	TGTGCCAGCATCTCGAGCACCGGGGAGCTGTTTTTT
TRBJ2-1	few	.	TRBV30	CAWSVWGIEQFF	TGTGCCTGGAGTGTTTGGGGGATTGAGCAGTTCTTC
TRBJ2-7	few	TRBD1	TRBV2	CASTSTGALRREQYF	TGTGCCAGCACCTCGACAGGGGCCCTCAGGAGGGAGCAGTACTTC
TRBJ2-1	few	TRBD1	TRBV9	CASSALGQDYNEQFF	TGTGCCAGCAGCGCGTTGGGACAGGATTACAATGAGCAGTTCTTC
TRBJ2-5	few	.	TRBV6-1	CASTQGLQETQYF	TGTGCCAGCACCCAGGGGTTACAAGAGACCCAGTACTTC
TRBJ2-7	.	.	TRBV20-1	CSARGPREQYF	TGCAGTGCTAGAGGTCCCCGCGAGCAGTACTTC
TRBJ2-1	.	.	TRBV18	CASSLAGYSYNEQFF	TGTGCCAGCTCACTGGCGGGGTATTCCTACAATGAGCAGTTCTTC
TRBJ1-3	few	.	TRBV6-5	CASRQGWSGNTIYF	TGTGCCAGCAGGCAGGGGTGGTCTGGAAACACCATATATTTT
TRBJ1-5	few	TRBD1	TRBV2	CASSGQGGTSNQPQHF	TGTGCCAGCAGTGGACAGGGCGGTACGAGCAATCAGCCCCAGCATTTT
TRBJ1-5	few	TRBD1	TRBV7-9	CASSLEGQGPYQPQHF	TGTGCCAGCAGCTTAGAGGGACAGGGGCCCTATCAGCCCCAGCATTTT
TRBJ1-6	.	.	TRBV7-2	CASSFTTNSPLHF	TGTGCCAGCAGCTTTACGACAAATTCACCCCTCCACTTT
TRBJ1-2	.	.	TRBV19	CASSSRRDGADGYTF	TGTGCCAGTAGTTCACGTCGCGACGGGGCGGATGGCTACACCTTC
TRBJ2-1	.	.	TRBV11-2	CASSSEYNEQFF	TGTGCCAGCAGCTCCGAATACAATGAGCAGTTCTTC
TRBJ2-1	.	.	TRBV6-5	CASSYSGDEQFF	TGTGCCAGCAGTTACTCGGGGGATGAGCAGTTCTTC
TRBJ2-3	few	TRBD2	TRBV30	CAWSLAGGADTQYF	TGTGCCTGGAGCCTAGCGGGAGGTGCAGATACGCAGTATTTT
TRBJ2-5	.	TRBD1	TRBV27	CASRRTGEETQYF	TGTGCCAGCAGACGGACAGGGGAAGAGACCCAGTACTTC
TRBJ2-7	once	.	TRBV19	CASSKADSYEQYF	TGTGCCAGTAGTAAGGCGGACTCCTACGAGCAGTACTTC
TRBJ2-5	.	.	TRBV30	CAWRSLETQYF	TGTGCCTGGCGCTCTTTGGAGACCCAGTACTTC
TRBJ2-1	.	TRBD2	TRBV29-1	CSVEDLGLAGGEQFF	TGCAGCGTTGAAGACCTGGGACTAGCGGGGGGTGAGCAGTTCTTC
TRBJ2-1	few	.	TRBV11-2	CASSQSWGDEQFF	TGTGCCAGCAGCCAGAGTTGGGGGGATGAGCAGTTCTTC
TRBJ2-1	.	.	TRBV28	CASRVLDEQFF	TGTGCCAGCAGGGTGTTGGATGAGCAGTTCTTC
TRBJ1-1	.	.	TRBV30	CAWSGGGRRTEAFF	TGTGCCTGGAGTGGGGGTGGCCGACGGACTGAAGCTTTCTTT
TRBJ1-5	few	.	TRBV4-1	CASSQGELPQHF	TGCGCCAGCAGCCAAGGAGAGTTGCCCCAGCATTTT
TRBJ2-7	.	.	TRBV25-1	CASSERQAGSYEQYF	TGTGCCAGCAGTGAGCGCCAGGCGGGCTCCTACGAGCAGTACTTC
TRBJ1-2	few	.	TRBV28	CASSFWSRDWVGYTF	TGTGCCAGCAGTTTCTGGTCCAGGGATTGGGTCGGCTACACCTTC
TRBJ1-6	.	TRBD1	TRBV11-2	CASSSPGTGGSPLHF	TGTGCCAGCAGCAGTCCCGGGACAGGGGGTTCACCCCTCCACTTT
TRBJ2-3	.	.	TRBV5-1	CASSLIAEPTDTQYF	TGCGCCAGCAGCTTAATAGCGGAACCCACAGATACGCAGTATTTT
TRBJ2-7	.	.	TRBV7-7	CASSRLVGSYEQYF	TGTGCTAGCAGCCGCCTCGTGGGGAGCTACGAGCAGTACTTC
TRBJ1-5	.	.	TRBV30	CAWSRDSNQPQHF	TGTGCCTGGAGTCGTGACAGTAATCAGCCCCAGCATTTT
TRBJ2-1	few	TRBD1	TRBV19	CATSWGQGGNEQFF	TGTGCCACCTCCTGGGGACAGGGGGGCAATGAGCAGTTCTTC
TRBJ1-2	few	.	TRBV10-3	CAISESGTDGNNGYTF	TGTGCCATCAGTGAGTCTGGGACCGACGGCAATAATGGCTACACCTTC
TRBJ2-1	.	.	TRBV15	CATSRYPTLYNEQFF	TGTGCCACCAGCAGATACCCGACTCTCTACAATGAGCAGTTCTTC
TRBJ2-2	.	.	TRBV9	CASGSSLNTGELFF	TGTGCCAGCGGGTCCAGTTTAAACACCGGGGAGCTGTTTTTT
TRBJ1-5	.	.	TRBV2	CASSEASRTLQHF	TGTGCCAGCAGTGAGGCGTCCCGGACACTTCAGCATTTT
TRBJ2-2	few	.	TRBV29-1	CSVVGFNTGELFF	TGCAGCGTTGTAGGGTTCAACACCGGGGAGCTGTTTTTT
TRBJ2-2	.	.	TRBV27	CANPQGGNTGELFF	TGTGCCAACCCACAGGGAGGGAACACCGGGGAGCTGTTTTTT
TRBJ1-1	.	TRBD1	TRBV30	CAWSGGQGADTEAFF	TGTGCCTGGAGTGGGGGACAGGGGGCGGACACTGAAGCTTTCTTT
TRBJ1-4	few	.	TRBV19	CASSIAATNEKLFF	TGTGCCAGTAGTATAGCTGCAACTAATGAAAAACTGTTTTTT